This T cell receptor (beta chain) appears in the sequencing data of a study of vaccination effects on CD4 cells after COVID-19. Findings and limits, study-wide: Vaccine- and infection-induced clones showed marked clonal contraction late following vaccination.

With the ViraFEST assay, the study expanded antigen-specific CD4+ T cells using viral peptide pools, then sequenced them. An approximately 10-day culture period preceded the isolation of CD4+ T cells. Absence of prior SARS-CoV-2 infection characterized the vaccine recipients, who showed negative nucleocapsid antibodies. Method: immunoSEQ multiplex PCR; TCRdb's copy keeps in-frame clones and lacks some. This sample yields roughly 42,000 clones, of which under 85% are seen a single time; 2.5% to 3% belongs to the top ten. The CDR3 totals 13 residues. Germline V CDR1 and CDR2: KGHSH, LQKENI. Deletions cut 6 bases from V and 2 bases from J, with 5 bases between. Note on this clone: Antigen: not known.

The sequencing here drew on CD4+ T cells from PBMCs cultured with HCoV-NL63 spike peptides, taken before COVID-19 vaccination. The chain combines TRBV18 with TRBJ1-6; D gene ambiguous. The TCR comes from a human donor who received a COVID-19 vaccine. The DNA of the CDR3 is TGTGCCAGCTCCTCCGCCTATAATTCACCCCTCCACTTT. Protein: CASSSAYNSPLHF.